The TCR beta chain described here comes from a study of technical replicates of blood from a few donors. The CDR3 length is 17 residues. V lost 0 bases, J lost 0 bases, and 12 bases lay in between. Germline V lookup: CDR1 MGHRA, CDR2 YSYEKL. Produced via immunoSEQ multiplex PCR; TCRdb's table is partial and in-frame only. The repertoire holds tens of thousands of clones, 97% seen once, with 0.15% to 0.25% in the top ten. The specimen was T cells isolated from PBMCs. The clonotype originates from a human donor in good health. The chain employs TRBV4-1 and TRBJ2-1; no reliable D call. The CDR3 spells CASSQDRARSSYNEQFF. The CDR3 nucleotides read TGCGCCAGCAGCCAAGATCGCGCTAGGAGCTCCTACAATGAGCAGTTCTTC.